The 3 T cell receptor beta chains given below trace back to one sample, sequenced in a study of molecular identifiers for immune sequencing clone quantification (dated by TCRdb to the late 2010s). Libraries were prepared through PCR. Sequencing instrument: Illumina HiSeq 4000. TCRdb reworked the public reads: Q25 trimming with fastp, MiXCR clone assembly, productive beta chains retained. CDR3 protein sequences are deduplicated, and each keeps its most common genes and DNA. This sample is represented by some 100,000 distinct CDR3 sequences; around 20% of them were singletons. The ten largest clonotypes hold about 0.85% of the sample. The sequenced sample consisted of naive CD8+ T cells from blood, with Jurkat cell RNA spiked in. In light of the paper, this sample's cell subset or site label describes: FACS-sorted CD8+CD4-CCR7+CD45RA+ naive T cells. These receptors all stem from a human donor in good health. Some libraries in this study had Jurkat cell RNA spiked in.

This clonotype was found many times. CDR3 protein: CASSSTSGRTDTQYF. In DNA, the CDR3 is TGTGCCAGCAGCTCCACTAGCGGGAGAACAGATACGCAGTATTTT. The chain employs TRBV7-3 and TRBJ2-3, with 11 bases fitting TRBD2. Germline CDR1 reads SGHTA; CDR2 reads FQGTGA. The CDR3 consists of 15 residues. The V segment lost 4 bases and the J segment 3 bases; nucleotides outside the gene matches: 3.

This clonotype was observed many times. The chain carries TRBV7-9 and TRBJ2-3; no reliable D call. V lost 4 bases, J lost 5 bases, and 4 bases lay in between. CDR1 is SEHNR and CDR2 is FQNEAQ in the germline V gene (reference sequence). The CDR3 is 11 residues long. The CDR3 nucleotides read TGTGCCAGCAGCTCGCGAGATACGCAGTATTTT. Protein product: CASSSRDTQYF.

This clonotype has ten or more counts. This CDR3 reads CASTQEGFGSYNEQFF. The CDR3 coding sequence is TGTGCCAGTACCCAAGAGGGGTTCGGGTCCTACAATGAGCAGTTCTTC. This chain joins TRBV19 and TRBJ2-1; D may be TRBD1 or TRBD2 (5 bases each). V was trimmed by 7 bases and J by 1 base, leaving 17 bases between them. CDR1 and CDR2 from the germline V gene are LNHDA and SQIVND (reference sequence). The CDR3 spans 16 residues.